This TCR beta chain was observed in a study of shared T cell receptors in the human thymus. Using immunoSEQ multiplex PCR, the repertoire was profiled, and TCRdb retains in-frame clones only, with some absent. This table has roughly 500,000 clones, approximately 80% appearing once. The germline CDR1 and CDR2 sequences are LNHNV and YYDKDF (reference sequence). The germline V and J ends were trimmed by 0 bases and 7 bases, with 10 bases remaining between them. This CDR3 has 15 amino acids. These data were also reused for a study on human thymus T cells. From that report: The source of the thymus tissue was resections taken during corrective heart surgery.

The source material was thymocytes. The clonotype originates from a boy younger than two with a congenital heart defect. J is TRBJ1-6 and V is TRBV15; the D is unclear. CDR3 nucleotide sequence: TGTGCCACCAGCAGAGACGACAAACCCAATTCACCCCTCCACTTT. The encoded protein is CATSRDDKPNSPLHF.